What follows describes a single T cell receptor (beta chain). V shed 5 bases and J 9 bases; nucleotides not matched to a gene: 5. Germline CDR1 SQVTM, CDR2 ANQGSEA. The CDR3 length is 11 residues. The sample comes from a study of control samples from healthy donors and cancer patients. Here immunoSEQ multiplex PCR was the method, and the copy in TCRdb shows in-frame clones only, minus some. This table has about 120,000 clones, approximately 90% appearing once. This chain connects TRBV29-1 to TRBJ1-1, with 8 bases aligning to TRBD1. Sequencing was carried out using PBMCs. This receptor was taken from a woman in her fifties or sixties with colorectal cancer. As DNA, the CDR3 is TGCAGCGTTAAGGACAGGGAGCAAGCTTTCTTT. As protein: CSVKDREQAFF.